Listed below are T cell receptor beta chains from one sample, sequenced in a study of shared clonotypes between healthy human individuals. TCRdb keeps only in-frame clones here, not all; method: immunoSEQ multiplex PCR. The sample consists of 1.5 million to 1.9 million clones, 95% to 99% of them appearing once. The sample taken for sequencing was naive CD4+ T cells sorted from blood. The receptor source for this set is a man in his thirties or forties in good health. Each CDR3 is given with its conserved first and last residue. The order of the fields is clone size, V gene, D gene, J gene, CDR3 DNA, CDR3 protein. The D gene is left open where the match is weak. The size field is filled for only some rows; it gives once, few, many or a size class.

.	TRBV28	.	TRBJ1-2	TGTGCCAGCAGTTTTTCAGGGTACAACTATGGCTACACCTTC	CASSFSGYNYGYTF
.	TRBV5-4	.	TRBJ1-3	TGTGCCAGCAGCTCGGGACCTCATGGAAACACCATATATTTT	CASSSGPHGNTIYF
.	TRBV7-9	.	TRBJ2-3	TGTGCCAGCAGCTTAGTAGGAGGGTCCCTCACAGATACGCAGTATTTT	CASSLVGGSLTDTQYF
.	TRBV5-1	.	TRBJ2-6	TGCGCCAGCAGCTTTCTAGCCTCTGGGGCCAACGTCCTGACTTTC	CASSFLASGANVLTF
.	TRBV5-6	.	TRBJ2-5	TGTGCCAGCAGCTCCAGGCCTCCGGGACGGCTACAAGAGACCCAGTACTTC	CASSSRPPGRLQETQYF
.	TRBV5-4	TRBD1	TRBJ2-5	TGTGCCAGCAGCCCACCGGGACAGTCCCAAGAGACCCAGTACTTC	CASSPPGQSQETQYF
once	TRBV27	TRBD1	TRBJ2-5	TGTGCCAGCAGTTTAGGACAGGGTTTCCAAGAGACCCAGTACTTC	CASSLGQGFQETQYF
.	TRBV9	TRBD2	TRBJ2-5	TGTGCCAGCAGCGAAGGGACTAGCGGGAGTGAGACCCAGTACTTC	CASSEGTSGSETQYF
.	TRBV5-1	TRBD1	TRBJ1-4	TGCGCCAGCAGCTCAGGGGGCTATTTGGATAAACTGTTTTTT	CASSSGGYLDKLFF
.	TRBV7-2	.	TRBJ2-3	TGTGCCAGCAGCTTGCGAGTTCGGGGTGCAGATACGCAGTATTTT	CASSLRVRGADTQYF
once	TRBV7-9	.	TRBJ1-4	TGTGCCAGCAGCTCCGCGGGAGGAGGTAATGAAAAACTGTTTTTT	CASSSAGGGNEKLFF
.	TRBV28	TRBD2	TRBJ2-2	TGTGCCAGCACCTCCCTACTAGCGGGAGGGCCGGAGGAGCTGTTTTTT	CASTSLLAGGPEELFF
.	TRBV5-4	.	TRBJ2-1	TGTGCCAGCAGCGACAGTTACAATGAGCAGTTCTTC	CASSDSYNEQFF
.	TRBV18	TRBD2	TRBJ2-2	TGTGCCAGCTCAATGACAGCGGGGGAGAGCGTGGGGCTGTTTTTT	CASSMTAGESVGLFF